This TCR beta chain was sequenced in a study of blood T cell repertoires in COVID-19. CDR1 and CDR2 from the germline V gene are SGHTA and FQGNSA. The CDR3 is 17 amino acids. The V gene lost 1 base and the J gene lost 0 bases, with 13 bases spanning the gap. Clones were sequenced by immunoSEQ multiplex PCR, and TCRdb holds only the in-frame ones, with some missing. This sample has under 450,000 clones, with around 89% found just once. This clonotype was sampled from a woman in her fifties or sixties with COVID-19, enrolled during active disease. The rearrangement uses TRBV7-2 and TRBJ2-4, with D possibly matching TRBD2 (5 bases). The material sequenced was peripheral blood. The CDR3 sequence: CASSLVFRGIAKNIQYF. CDR3 sequence (DNA): TGTGCCAGCAGCTTAGTTTTTCGGGGAATAGCCAAAAACATTCAGTACTTC.